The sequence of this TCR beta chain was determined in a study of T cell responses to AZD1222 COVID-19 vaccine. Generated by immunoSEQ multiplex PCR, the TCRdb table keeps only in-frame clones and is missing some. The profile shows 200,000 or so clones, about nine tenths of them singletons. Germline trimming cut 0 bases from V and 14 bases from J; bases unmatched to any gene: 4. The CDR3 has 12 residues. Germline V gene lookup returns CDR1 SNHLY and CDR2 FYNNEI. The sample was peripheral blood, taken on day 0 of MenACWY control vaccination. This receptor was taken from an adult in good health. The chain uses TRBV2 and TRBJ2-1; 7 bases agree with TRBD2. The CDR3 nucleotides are TGTGCCAGCAGTGAAGCCGGGCTAGCGGAGTTCTTC. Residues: CASSEAGLAEFF.